This TCR beta chain derives from a study of blood T cell repertoires in COVID-19. The method was immunoSEQ multiplex PCR; TCRdb's version includes in-frame clones alone and lacks a portion of them. The sample holds roughly 410,000 clones, around 89% seen once. It was during active infection that Seattle patients were enrolled and then longitudinally followed. Source material: peripheral blood. The clonotype was recovered from a woman aged 40 to 50 with COVID-19, enrolled during active disease.

The CDR3 region is CASSLVGLAVPEQYF. The CDR3 DNA sequence: TGTGCCAGCAGCTTAGTGGGACTAGCAGTGCCCGAGCAGTACTTC. The V gene is TRBV7-2, the J gene TRBJ2-7, with 9 bases fitting TRBD2. CDR3 length: 15 amino acids. The V gene's germline CDR1 is SGHTA and CDR2 FQGNSA. With 1 base clipped from V and 6 bases from J, the junction kept 7 bases outside the gene matches.